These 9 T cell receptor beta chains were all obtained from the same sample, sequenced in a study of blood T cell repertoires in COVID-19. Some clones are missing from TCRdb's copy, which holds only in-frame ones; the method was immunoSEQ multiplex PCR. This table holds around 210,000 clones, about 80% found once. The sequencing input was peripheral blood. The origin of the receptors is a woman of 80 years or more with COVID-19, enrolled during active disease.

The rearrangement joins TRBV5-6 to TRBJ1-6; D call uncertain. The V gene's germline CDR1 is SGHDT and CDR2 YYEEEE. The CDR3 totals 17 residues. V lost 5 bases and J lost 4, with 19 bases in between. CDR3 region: CASRSTKGGGYNSPLHF. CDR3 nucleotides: TGTGCCAGCAGGAGCACCAAGGGTGGAGGGTATAATTCACCCCTCCACTTT.

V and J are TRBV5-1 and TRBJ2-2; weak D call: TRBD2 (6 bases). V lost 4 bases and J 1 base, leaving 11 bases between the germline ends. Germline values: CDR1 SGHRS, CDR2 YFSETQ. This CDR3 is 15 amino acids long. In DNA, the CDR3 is TGCGCCAGCAGCGAGGGGACTTTGAACACCGGGGAGCTGTTTTTT. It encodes CASSEGTLNTGELFF.

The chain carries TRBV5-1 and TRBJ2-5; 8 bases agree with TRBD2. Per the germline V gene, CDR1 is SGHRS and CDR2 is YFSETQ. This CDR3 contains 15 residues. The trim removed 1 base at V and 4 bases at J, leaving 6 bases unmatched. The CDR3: CASSLSGSSGETQYF. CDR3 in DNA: TGCGCCAGCAGCTTGAGCGGGAGCTCGGGAGAGACCCAGTACTTC.

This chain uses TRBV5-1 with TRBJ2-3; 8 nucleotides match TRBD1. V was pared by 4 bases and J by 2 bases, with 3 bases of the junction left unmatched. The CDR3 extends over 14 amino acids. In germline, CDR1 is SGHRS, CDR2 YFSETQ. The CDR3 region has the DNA TGCGCCAGCAGCCTGGACAGGGCCACAGATACGCAGTATTTT. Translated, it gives CASSLDRATDTQYF.

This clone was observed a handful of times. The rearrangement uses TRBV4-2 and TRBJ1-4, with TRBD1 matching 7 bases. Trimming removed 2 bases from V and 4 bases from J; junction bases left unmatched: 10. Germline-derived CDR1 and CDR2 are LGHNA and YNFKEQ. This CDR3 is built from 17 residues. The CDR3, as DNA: TGTGCCAGCAGCCAAAATACGGGACAGACCAATAATGAAAAACTGTTTTTT. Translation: CASSQNTGQTNNEKLFF.

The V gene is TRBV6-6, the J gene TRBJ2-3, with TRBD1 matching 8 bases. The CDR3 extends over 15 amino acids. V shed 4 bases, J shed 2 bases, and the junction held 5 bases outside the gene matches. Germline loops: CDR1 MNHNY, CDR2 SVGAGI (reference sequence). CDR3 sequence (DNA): TGTGCCAGCAGTTTTGGGACAGGCCACACAGATACGCAGTATTTT. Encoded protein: CASSFGTGHTDTQYF.

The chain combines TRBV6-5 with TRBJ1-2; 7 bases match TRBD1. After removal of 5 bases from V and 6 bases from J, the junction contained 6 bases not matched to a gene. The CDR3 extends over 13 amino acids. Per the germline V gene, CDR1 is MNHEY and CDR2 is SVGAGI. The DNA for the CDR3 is TGTGCCAGCAGTCTGACAGGGACCCATGGCTACACCTTC. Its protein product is CASSLTGTHGYTF.

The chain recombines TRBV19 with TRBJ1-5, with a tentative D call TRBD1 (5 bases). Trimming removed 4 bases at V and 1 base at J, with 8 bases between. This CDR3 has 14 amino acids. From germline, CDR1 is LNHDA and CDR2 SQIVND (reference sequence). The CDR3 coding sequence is TGTGCCAGTAGTACCCGACAGAGCAATCAGCCCCAGCATTTT. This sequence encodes CASSTRQSNQPQHF.

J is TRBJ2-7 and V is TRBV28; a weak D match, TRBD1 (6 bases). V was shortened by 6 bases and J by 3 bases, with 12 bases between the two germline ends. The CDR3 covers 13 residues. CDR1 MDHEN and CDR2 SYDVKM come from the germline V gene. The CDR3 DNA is TGTGCCAGCAGCCTGACAGGCTACTACGAGCAGTACTTC. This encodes CASSLTGYYEQYF.